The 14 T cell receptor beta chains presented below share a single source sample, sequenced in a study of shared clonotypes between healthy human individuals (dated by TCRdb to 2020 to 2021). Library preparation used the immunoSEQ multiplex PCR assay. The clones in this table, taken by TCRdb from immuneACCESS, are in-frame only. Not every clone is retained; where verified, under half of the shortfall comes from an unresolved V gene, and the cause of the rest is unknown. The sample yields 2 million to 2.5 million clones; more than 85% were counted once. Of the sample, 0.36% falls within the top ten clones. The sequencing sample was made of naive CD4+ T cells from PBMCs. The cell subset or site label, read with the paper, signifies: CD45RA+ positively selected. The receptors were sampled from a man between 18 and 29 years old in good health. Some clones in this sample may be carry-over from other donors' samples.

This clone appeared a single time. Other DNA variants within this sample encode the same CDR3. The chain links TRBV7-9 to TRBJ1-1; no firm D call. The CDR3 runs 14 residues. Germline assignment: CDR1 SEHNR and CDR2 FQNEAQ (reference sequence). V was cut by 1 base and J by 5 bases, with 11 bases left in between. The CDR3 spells CASSLVPPGTEAFF. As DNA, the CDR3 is TGTGCCAGCAGCTTAGTTCCCCCGGGGACTGAAGCTTTCTTT.

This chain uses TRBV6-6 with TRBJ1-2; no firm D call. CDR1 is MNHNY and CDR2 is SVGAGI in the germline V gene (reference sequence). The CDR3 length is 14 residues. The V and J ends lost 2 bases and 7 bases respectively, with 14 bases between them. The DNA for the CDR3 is TGTGCCAGCAGTTACCCCGCGGAGGGTAGTGGCTACACCTTC. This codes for CASSYPAEGSGYTF.

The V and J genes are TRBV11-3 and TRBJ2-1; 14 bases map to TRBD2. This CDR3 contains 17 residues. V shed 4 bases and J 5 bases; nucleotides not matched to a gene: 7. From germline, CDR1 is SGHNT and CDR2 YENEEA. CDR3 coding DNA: TGTGCCAGCAGCTATAATCCGGGACTAGCGGGAGACAATGAGCAGTTCTTC. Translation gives CASSYNPGLAGDNEQFF. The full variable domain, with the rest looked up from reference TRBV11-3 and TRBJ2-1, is EAGVVQSPRYKIIEKKQPVAFWCNPISGHNTLYWYLQNLGQGPELLIRYENEEAVDDSQLPKDRFSAERLKGVDSTLKIQPAELGDSAVYLCASSYNPGLAGDNEQFFGPGTRLTVL.

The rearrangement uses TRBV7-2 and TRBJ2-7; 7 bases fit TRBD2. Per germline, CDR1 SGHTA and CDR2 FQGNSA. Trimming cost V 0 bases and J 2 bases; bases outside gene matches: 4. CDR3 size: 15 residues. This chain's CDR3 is CASSLAASGTYEQYF. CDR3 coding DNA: TGTGCCAGCAGCTTAGCCGCTAGCGGAACCTACGAGCAGTACTTC.

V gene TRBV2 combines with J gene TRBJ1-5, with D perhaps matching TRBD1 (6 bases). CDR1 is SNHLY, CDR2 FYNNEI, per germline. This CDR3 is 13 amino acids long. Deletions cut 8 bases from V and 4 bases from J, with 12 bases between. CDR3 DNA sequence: TGTGCCAGCGAGCGGGACATGAATCAGCCCCAGCATTTT. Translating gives CASERDMNQPQHF.

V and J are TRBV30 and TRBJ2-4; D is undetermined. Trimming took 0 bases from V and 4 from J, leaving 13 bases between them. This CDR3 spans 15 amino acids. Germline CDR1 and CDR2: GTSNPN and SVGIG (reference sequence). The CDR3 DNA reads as TGTGCCTGGAGTGTACAAATCACAATTAAAAACATTCAGTACTTC. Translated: CAWSVQITIKNIQYF.

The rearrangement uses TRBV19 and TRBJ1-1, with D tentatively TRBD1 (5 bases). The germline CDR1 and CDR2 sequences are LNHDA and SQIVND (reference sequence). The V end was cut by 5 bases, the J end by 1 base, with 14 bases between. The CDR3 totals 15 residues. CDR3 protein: CASSQGTAGNTEAFF. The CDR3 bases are TGTGCCAGTAGTCAAGGGACGGCCGGGAACACTGAAGCTTTCTTT. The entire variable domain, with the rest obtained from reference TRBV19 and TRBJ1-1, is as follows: DGGITQSPKYLFRKEGQNVTLSCEQNLNHDAMYWYRQDPGQGLRLIYYSQIVNDFQKGDIAEGYSVSREKKESFPLTVTSAQKNPTAFYLCASSQGTAGNTEAFFGQGTRLTVV.

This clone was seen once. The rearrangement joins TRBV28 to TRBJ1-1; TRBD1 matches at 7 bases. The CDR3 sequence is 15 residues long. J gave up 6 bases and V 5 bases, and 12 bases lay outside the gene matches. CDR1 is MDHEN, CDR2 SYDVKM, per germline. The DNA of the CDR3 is TGTGCCAGCAGTGTCTCAGACAGGGAGTCGGCTGAAGCTTTCTTT. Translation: CASSVSDRESAEAFF. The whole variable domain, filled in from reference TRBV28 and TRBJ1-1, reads DVKVTQSSRYLVKRTGEKVFLECVQDMDHENMFWYRQDPGLGLRLIYFSYDVKMKEKGDIPEGYSVSREKKERFSLILESASTNQTSMYLCASSVSDRESAEAFFGQGTRLTVV.

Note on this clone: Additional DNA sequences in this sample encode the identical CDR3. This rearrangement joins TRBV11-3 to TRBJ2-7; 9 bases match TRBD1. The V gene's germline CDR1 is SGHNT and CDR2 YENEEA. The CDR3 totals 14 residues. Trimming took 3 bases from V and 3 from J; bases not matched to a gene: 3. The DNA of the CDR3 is TGTGCCAGCAGCTTGGGACAGGGCAACTACGAGCAGTACTTC. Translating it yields CASSLGQGNYEQYF.

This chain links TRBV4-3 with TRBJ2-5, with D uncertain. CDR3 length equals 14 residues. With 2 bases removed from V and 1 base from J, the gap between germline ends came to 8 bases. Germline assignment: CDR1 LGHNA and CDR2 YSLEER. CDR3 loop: CASSQNRAQETQYF. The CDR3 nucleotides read TGCGCCAGCAGCCAAAATAGGGCCCAAGAGACCCAGTACTTC.

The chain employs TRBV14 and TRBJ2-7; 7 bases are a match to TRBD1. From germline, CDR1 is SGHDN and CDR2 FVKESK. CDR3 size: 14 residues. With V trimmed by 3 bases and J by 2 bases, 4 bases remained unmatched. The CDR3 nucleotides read TGTGCCAGCAGCCACCGACAGGGAACCTACGAGCAGTACTTC. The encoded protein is CASSHRQGTYEQYF.

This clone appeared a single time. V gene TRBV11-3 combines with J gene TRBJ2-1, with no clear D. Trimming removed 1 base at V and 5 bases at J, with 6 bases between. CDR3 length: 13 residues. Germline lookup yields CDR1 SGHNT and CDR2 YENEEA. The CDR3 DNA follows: TGTGCCAGCAGCTTAGCCCCCAACAATGAGCAGTTCTTC. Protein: CASSLAPNNEQFF.

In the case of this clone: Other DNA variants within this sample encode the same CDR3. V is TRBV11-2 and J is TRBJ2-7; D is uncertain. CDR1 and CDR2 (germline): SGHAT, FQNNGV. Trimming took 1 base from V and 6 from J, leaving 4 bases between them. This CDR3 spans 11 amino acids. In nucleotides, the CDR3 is TGTGCCAGCAGCTTAGTGAGCGAGCAGTACTTC. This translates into CASSLVSEQYF. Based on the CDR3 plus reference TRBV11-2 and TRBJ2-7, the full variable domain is EAGVAQSPRYKIIEKRQSVAFWCNPISGHATLYWYQQILGQGPKLLIQFQNNGVVDDSQLPKDRFSAERLKGVDSTLKIQPAKLEDSAVYLCASSLVSEQYFGPGTRLTVT.

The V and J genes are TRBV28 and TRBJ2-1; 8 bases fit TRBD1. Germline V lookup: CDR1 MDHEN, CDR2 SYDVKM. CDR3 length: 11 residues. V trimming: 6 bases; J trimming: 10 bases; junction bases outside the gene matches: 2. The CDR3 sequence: CASSRDREQFF. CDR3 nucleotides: TGTGCCAGCAGCCGGGACAGGGAGCAGTTCTTC. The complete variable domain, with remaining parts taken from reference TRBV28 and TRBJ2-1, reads DVKVTQSSRYLVKRTGEKVFLECVQDMDHENMFWYRQDPGLGLRLIYFSYDVKMKEKGDIPEGYSVSREKKERFSLILESASTNQTSMYLCASSRDREQFFGPGTRLTVL.